Shown below are 27 T cell receptor beta chains from a single sample sequenced in a study of blood T cells in healthy people across ages. Through a sample-barcoded 5' primer and a J-beta primer mix, a second PCR was run for roughly 7 to 11 cycles. Via MiXCR, TCRdb re-called the 5' RACE reads, giving one row per CDR3 protein. The profile shows about 1,400,000 distinct CDR3 sequences, approximately 60% of them singletons. Material for sequencing was blood. The source of these receptors is a man between 18 and 29 years old in good health.

The rearrangement joins TRBV5-1 to TRBJ2-1; possible D gene TRBD1, 5 bases. Germline values: CDR1 SGHRS, CDR2 YFSETQ. The CDR3 is 14 residues long. Trimming took 9 bases from V and 0 from J, leaving 13 bases between them. The CDR3 DNA follows: TGCGCCACAAAGATCGACAGCTCCTACAATGAGCAGTTCTTC. Residues: CATKIDSSYNEQFF.

The chain combines TRBV7-8 with TRBJ2-1; 7 bases fit TRBD2. Trimming removed 11 bases from V and 5 bases from J; junction bases left unmatched: 9. The CDR3 is 13 residues long. Per germline, CDR1 SGHVS and CDR2 FQNEAQ. As DNA, the CDR3 is TGTGCCGCGGCGGGGGAGCTTCACAATGAGCAGTTCTTC. Its protein product is CAAAGELHNEQFF.

V gene TRBV24-1 combines with J gene TRBJ2-6; TRBD1 matches at 7 bases. Germline loops: CDR1 KGHDR, CDR2 SFDVKD. V trimming: 7 bases; J trimming: 6 bases; junction bases outside the gene matches: 5. This CDR3 is built from 14 residues. CDR3 bases: TGTGCCACCAGGCCCACAGGGGAGGCCAACGTCCTGACTTTC. Its translation: CATRPTGEANVLTF.

V usage is TRBV6-5 and J usage is TRBJ1-2, with no clear D. The germline V and J ends were trimmed by 6 bases and 5 bases, with 10 bases remaining between them. This CDR3 comprises 12 residues. Germline assignment: CDR1 MNHEY and CDR2 SVGAGI. This chain's CDR3 is CASSGVEYGYTF. The CDR3 DNA follows: TGTGCCAGCAGCGGGGTGGAGTATGGCTACACCTTC.

Only a few counts were recorded for this clonotype. One junction end disagrees with the germline gene, perhaps due to a read error. The gene calls are TRBV12-3 or TRBV12-4 and TRBJ2-1, with TRBD2 as a possible D gene (7 bases). The CDR3 loop spans 17 amino acids. The CDR3 sequence: CASSFGGGGLLDNEQFF. CDR3 sequence (DNA): TGTGCCAGCAGTTTCGGAGGCGGGGGCCTCCTGGACAATGAGCAGTTTTTC.

The CDR3 DNA reads as TGCAGCGTTGGAGCGGTAGCGGGAGGGAGCACAGATACGCAGTATTTT. This gives the protein CSVGAVAGGSTDTQYF. The rearrangement links TRBV29-1 to TRBJ2-3; 11 bases align to TRBD2. Per germline, CDR1 SQVTM and CDR2 ANQGSEA. This CDR3 region has 16 residues. V shed 4 bases, J shed 0 bases, and the junction held 6 bases outside the gene matches.

The gene calls are TRBV2 and TRBJ1-2; no firm D call. The CDR3 runs to 15 residues. V gave up 2 bases and J gave up 2 bases, with 12 bases separating them. CDR1 and CDR2 (germline): SNHLY, FYNNEI. The CDR3 protein is CASSETGAQNYGYTF. The CDR3 DNA reads as TGTGCCAGCAGTGAAACGGGTGCGCAGAACTATGGCTACACCTTC. Looking up the rest from reference TRBV2 and TRBJ1-2 gives the full variable domain: EPEVTQTPSHQVTQMGQEVILRCVPISNHLYFYWYRQILGQKVEFLVSFYNNEISEKSEIFDDQFSVERPDGSNFTLKIRSTKLEDSAMYFCASSETGAQNYGYTFGSGTRLTVV.

This chain joins TRBV20-1 and TRBJ2-3; D remains unclear. From germline, CDR1 is DFQATT and CDR2 SNEGSKA (reference sequence). V lost 0 bases and J lost 4, with 11 bases in between. This CDR3 has 14 amino acids. CDR3 residues: CSAREGSGPDTQYF. As DNA, the CDR3 is TGCAGTGCTAGAGAGGGTTCAGGCCCAGATACGCAGTATTTT.

The chain links TRBV6-2 or TRBV6-3 to TRBJ2-7; 9 bases match TRBD2. This CDR3 comprises 17 residues. Germline assignment: CDR1 MNHEY and CDR2 SVGEGT. Trimming cost V 6 bases and J 2 bases; bases outside gene matches: 14. The CDR3: CASRPTSGLARAYEQYF. Here the CDR3 DNA reads TGTGCCAGCAGGCCAACCTCAGGACTAGCGAGGGCCTACGAGCAGTACTTC.

This clonotype was seen only once. V is TRBV24-1 and J is TRBJ1-2; 7 nucleotides align to TRBD1. J was trimmed by 1 base and V by 4 bases; bases with no gene match: 5. Germline values: CDR1 KGHDR, CDR2 SFDVKD. This CDR3 region has 15 residues. The CDR3 spells CATSDSRDSNYGYTF. Written as DNA, the CDR3 is TGTGCCACCAGTGACTCCCGGGACAGTAACTATGGCTACACCTTC.

The genes are TRBV7-9 and TRBJ2-5; D not resolved. The V end lost 4 bases, the J end lost 0 bases, and 12 bases lay between the germline ends. Germline V gene lookup returns CDR1 SEHNR and CDR2 FQNEAQ (reference sequence). This CDR3 has 15 amino acids. CDR3 in amino acids: CASSSRNGNQETQYF. The DNA for the CDR3 is TGTGCCAGCAGCTCCCGAAATGGGAACCAAGAGACCCAGTACTTC.

This chain links TRBV5-1 with TRBJ2-5; a possible D gene is TRBD1 (6 bases). CDR1 is SGHRS and CDR2 is YFSETQ in the germline V gene. This CDR3 is built from 15 residues. V gave up 4 bases and J gave up 4 bases, with 17 bases separating them. CDR3 coding DNA: TGCGCCAGCAGCACCCAAAGTTTAGGGGGAGAGACCCAGTACTTC. Protein: CASSTQSLGGETQYF. The full variable domain, rest sourced from reference TRBV5-1 and TRBJ2-5, is KAGVTQTPRYLIKTRGQQVTLSCSPISGHRSVSWYQQTPGQGLQFLFEYFSETQRNKGNFPGRFSGRQFSNSRSEMNVSTLELGDSALYLCASSTQSLGGETQYFGPGTRLLVL.

This rearrangement joins TRBV3-1 to TRBJ2-7, with 7 bases lining up with TRBD2. The better agreement between TRBJ2-5 and the DNA end casts doubt on the J call. The germline V gene has CDR1 LGHDT and CDR2 YNNKEL (reference sequence). CDR3 length: 15 amino acids. The CDR3 nucleotides are TGTGCCAGCAGCCATCGAGCGGGACTGGGGGAGACCCAGTACTTC. The encoded protein is CASSHRAGLGETQYF.

The V call is TRBV3-1, the J call TRBJ1-5; 11 bases are a match to TRBD1. Trimming at V came to 4 bases and at J to 7 bases, leaving 6 bases not matched to a gene. CDR1 is LGHDT and CDR2 is YNNKEL in the germline V gene (reference sequence). This CDR3 spans 15 amino acids. CDR3 region: CASSLGTGGRQPQHF. CDR3 sequence (DNA): TGTGCCAGCAGCCTGGGGACAGGGGGTCGACAGCCCCAGCATTTT.

The V gene is TRBV25-1, the J gene TRBJ1-1; a possible D gene is TRBD1 (6 bases). Germline V gene lookup returns CDR1 MGHDK and CDR2 SYGVNS. The CDR3 runs 15 residues. Trimming cost V 3 bases and J 7 bases, with 18 bases left between them. The CDR3 DNA sequence: TGTGCCAGCAGTGAGGCACAGGGACCCTGGGGTGAAGCTTTCTTT. Protein: CASSEAQGPWGEAFF. Using reference TRBV25-1 and TRBJ1-1 for the parts outside the CDR3, the full variable domain is EADIYQTPRYLVIGTGKKITLECSQTMGHDKMYWYQQDPGMELHLIHYSYGVNSTEKGDLSSESTVSRIRTEHFPLTLESARPSHTSQYLCASSEAQGPWGEAFFGQGTRLTVV.

The chain uses TRBV2 and TRBJ2-5, with TRBD1 matching 7 bases. Trimming took 8 bases from V and 3 from J; bases not matched to a gene: 3. Germline loops: CDR1 SNHLY, CDR2 FYNNEI. The CDR3 runs 12 residues. The CDR3 region has the DNA TGTGCCAGCCACAGGGGAGAAGAGACCCAGTACTTC. This codes for CASHRGEETQYF.

The chain joins TRBV29-1 to TRBJ2-3; 8 bases match TRBD1. CDR3 length: 14 residues. V was clipped by 7 bases and J by 2 bases; unmatched bases: 8. The V gene's germline CDR1 is SQVTM and CDR2 ANQGSEA. CDR3 DNA: TGCAGCGCCGGACAGGGAGACTCCACAGATACGCAGTATTTT. It yields the protein CSAGQGDSTDTQYF.

This clonotype came up a few times. This chain links TRBV3-1 with TRBJ2-1; no clear D gene. CDR1 is LGHDT, CDR2 YNNKEL, per germline (reference sequence). The CDR3 consists of 13 residues. The V end was cut by 0 bases, the J end by 9 bases, with 9 bases between. The chain's CDR3 is CASSQDSISEQFF. CDR3 sequence (DNA): TGTGCCAGCAGCCAAGATAGCATCAGTGAGCAGTTCTTC.

The V call is TRBV7-9, the J call TRBJ2-1; 8 positions match TRBD1. CDR1 SEHNR and CDR2 FQNEAQ come from the germline V gene (reference sequence). This CDR3 comprises 16 residues. The V and J ends lost 5 bases and 4 bases, in that order; junction bases with no gene match: 10. The chain's CDR3 is CASSQMTGVLYNEQFF. As DNA, the CDR3 is TGTGCCAGCAGCCAGATGACAGGGGTTCTTTACAATGAGCAGTTCTTC.

This sequence joins TRBV25-1 and TRBJ2-7; the D gene is possibly TRBD2 (6 bases). This CDR3 contains 15 residues. Trimming pared 5 bases from V and 3 bases from J, leaving 17 bases between. Germline V gene sequence: CDR1 MGHDK, CDR2 SYGVNS. CDR3 nucleotide sequence: TGTGCCAGCAGTCCTCTGCGGGGCAGGGACTACGAGCAGTACTTC. It is translated as CASSPLRGRDYEQYF.

The chain couples TRBV20-1 to TRBJ2-1, with TRBD2 matching 9 bases. Germline V lookup: CDR1 DFQATT, CDR2 SNEGSKA (reference sequence). Trimming cost V 4 bases and J 2 bases; bases outside gene matches: 3. The length of the CDR3 is 14 residues. CDR3 protein: CSAKGLATYNEQFF. CDR3 coding DNA: TGCAGTGCTAAGGGACTAGCAACCTACAATGAGCAGTTCTTC.

As regards this clonotype: A read error may account for a junction end that differs from germline. The chain has TRBV7-9 and TRBJ1-1, with D tentatively TRBD1 (6 bases). CDR1 SEHNR and CDR2 FQNEAQ come from the germline V gene (reference sequence). This CDR3 contains 14 residues. CDR3 nucleotides: TGTGCCAGCAGGCCGACCCAGGGGAACACTGGAGCTTTCTTT. It is translated as CASRPTQGNTGAFF.

This sequence joins TRBV13 and TRBJ1-2; D remains unclear. Germline values: CDR1 PRHDT, CDR2 FYEKMQ (reference sequence). The V and J ends lost 0 bases and 0 bases respectively, with 14 bases between them. This CDR3 contains 17 residues. For the CDR3, the DNA is TGTGCCAGCAGCTTAGGCCTGAACTCCGTCGCTAACTATGGCTACACCTTC. This gives the protein CASSLGLNSVANYGYTF.

V gene TRBV2 combines with J gene TRBJ2-5; D gene ambiguous. Germline V gene data show CDR1 as SNHLY and CDR2 as FYNNEI. Trimming took off 7 bases at V and 5 bases at J, with 20 bases between the two ends. The length of the CDR3 is 15 residues. DNA for the CDR3: TGTGCCAGCAATAGCCACCTCCTGGGCGTGGAGACCCAGTACTTC. Translation: CASNSHLLGVETQYF.

The V and J genes are TRBV9 and TRBJ1-2; D gene unclear. There are 12 residues in the CDR3. The germline CDR1 and CDR2 sequences are SGDLS and YYNGEE. Trimming cost V 1 base and J 8 bases, with 9 bases left between them. The chain's CDR3 is CASSVQENGYTF. CDR3 DNA sequence: TGTGCCAGCAGCGTACAAGAAAACGGCTACACCTTC.

The chain is built from TRBV13 and TRBJ2-1, with a tentative D call TRBD2 (5 bases). The CDR3 runs 16 residues. The ends were cut back, 2 bases at V and 0 bases at J, with 11 bases in the middle. From germline, CDR1 is PRHDT and CDR2 FYEKMQ (reference sequence). CDR3 region: CASSLSGIGSYNEQFF. The CDR3 bases are TGTGCCAGCAGCTTATCGGGGATCGGCTCCTACAATGAGCAGTTCTTC.

This clonotype occurred a few times. V is TRBV5-1 and J is TRBJ2-1; 12 nucleotides align to TRBD1. This CDR3 contains 15 residues. J gave up 10 bases and V 4 bases, and 9 bases lay outside the gene matches. The V gene's germline CDR1 is SGHRS and CDR2 YFSETQ. CDR3 in amino acids: CASSREGTGGVEQFF. CDR3 sequence (DNA): TGCGCCAGCAGCAGGGAGGGGACAGGGGGCGTCGAGCAGTTCTTC.